The clone carrying this T cell receptor beta chain was counted many times. The target antigen is unknown. Quantitative 5'-RACE with molecular barcodes generated TCR beta libraries. TCRdb re-derived calls from the 5' RACE reads in MiXCR, one entry per CDR3 protein. The table records some 300,000 distinct CDR3 sequences, less than 25% of them present only once. The data originate from a study of CD8 T cells in ankylosing spondylitis. The CDR3 is made up of 16 amino acids. Germline V gene lookup returns CDR1 LGHNA and CDR2 YNFKEQ. Trimming removed 1 base from V and 2 bases from J, with 11 bases in between. General study findings and limits: The clones that were linked to disease were reported to be significantly enriched in matched synovial fluid samples from ankylosing spondylitis patients. With a CD8+ phenotype, disease-linked clones were relatively rare in peripheral blood. Apparently characteristic of ankylosing spondylitis blood was a TCR beta motif (about eight highly homologous variants).

The chain employs TRBV4-2 and TRBJ2-2, with D perhaps TRBD1 (5 bases). The sample was blood, either unsorted or a sorted T cell fraction (not recorded which). The TCR sequence derives from a female donor with ankylosing spondylitis or in good health (not recorded which). This CDR3 reads CASSQVEGDNTGELFF. The CDR3 DNA reads as TGTGCCAGCAGCCAAGTGGAAGGGGATAACACCGGGGAGCTGTTTTTT.